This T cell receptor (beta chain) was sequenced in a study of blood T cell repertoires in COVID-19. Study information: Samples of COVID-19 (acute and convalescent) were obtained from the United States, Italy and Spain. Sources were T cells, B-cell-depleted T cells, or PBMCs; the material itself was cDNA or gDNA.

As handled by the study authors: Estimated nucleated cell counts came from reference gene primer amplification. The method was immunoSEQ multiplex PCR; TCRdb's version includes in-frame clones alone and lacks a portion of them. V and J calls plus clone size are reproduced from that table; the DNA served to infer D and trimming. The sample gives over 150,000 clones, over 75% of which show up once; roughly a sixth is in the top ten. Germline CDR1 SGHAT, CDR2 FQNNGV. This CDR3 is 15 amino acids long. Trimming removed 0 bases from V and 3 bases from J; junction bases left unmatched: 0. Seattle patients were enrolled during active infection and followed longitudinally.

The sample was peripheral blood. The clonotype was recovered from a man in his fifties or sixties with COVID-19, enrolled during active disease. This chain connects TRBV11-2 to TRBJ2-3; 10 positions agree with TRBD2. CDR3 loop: CASSLEAGGTDTQYF. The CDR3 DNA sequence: TGTGCCAGCAGCTTAGAAGCGGGGGGGACAGATACGCAGTATTTT.